Below, 12 T cell receptor beta chains from the same sample are listed, as sequenced in a study of shared T cell receptors in the human thymus. Here immunoSEQ multiplex PCR was the method, and the copy in TCRdb shows in-frame clones only, minus some. The profile covers hundreds of thousands of clones, with roughly 85% appearing a single time and roughly 0.01% taken by the ten largest. This same sample was also part of a study on human thymus T cells.

The sample taken for sequencing was thymocytes. Every receptor here comes from a girl in the first two years of life with a congenital heart defect.

This sequence joins TRBV25-1 and TRBJ2-3, with D possibly TRBD1 on 7 matching bases. The CDR3 is made up of 15 amino acids. CDR1 is MGHDK and CDR2 is SYGVNS in the germline V gene. The ends were cut back, 6 bases at V and 3 bases at J, with 16 bases in the middle. The CDR3 nucleotides read TGTGCCAGCAGGGGGGCGTCAGGGGGGACAGATACGCAGTATTTT. Amino acids: CASRGASGGTDTQYF.

The chain uses TRBV4-1 and TRBJ2-5; 10 nucleotides align to TRBD1. J lost 1 base, V lost 2 bases, and 4 bases had no gene match. The CDR3 sequence is 16 residues long. Germline values: CDR1 MGHRA, CDR2 YSYEKL. CDR3 protein: CASSQRTGGPQETQYF. The CDR3 DNA sequence: TGCGCCAGCAGCCAAAGGACAGGGGGTCCCCAAGAGACCCAGTACTTC.

This chain connects TRBV5-1 to TRBJ1-1; D ambiguous. Germline lookup yields CDR1 SGHRS and CDR2 YFSETQ. The CDR3 loop spans 13 amino acids. V lost 3 bases to trimming and J lost 11 bases, with 17 bases between them. CDR3 DNA: TGCGCCAGCAGCTACCAGGATCTTGGGGAGGCTTTCTTT. As protein: CASSYQDLGEAFF.

The CDR3 coding sequence is TGCGCCAGCAGCGCCAGTACCGGGACAACCTATGGCTACACCTTC. It codes for CASSASTGTTYGYTF. The gene calls are TRBV5-1 and TRBJ1-2, with a possible D match to TRBD1 (6 bases). CDR1 is SGHRS and CDR2 is YFSETQ in the germline V gene. V was cut by 4 bases and J by 4 bases, with 17 bases left in between. This CDR3 has 15 amino acids.

The chain is built from TRBV5-4 and TRBJ2-3, with D unclear. V was trimmed by 2 bases and J by 3 bases, leaving 4 bases between them. Germline CDR1 SGHNT, CDR2 YYREEE (reference sequence). This CDR3 spans 12 amino acids. CDR3 DNA sequence: TGTGCCAGCAGCTTTAGTACAGATACGCAGTATTTT. Its protein product is CASSFSTDTQYF.

The chain carries TRBV5-1 and TRBJ2-7, with a possible D match to TRBD2 (5 bases). The CDR3 length is 13 residues. Trimming removed 4 bases from V and 3 bases from J, with 11 bases in between. Germline loops: CDR1 SGHRS, CDR2 YFSETQ. CDR3 nucleotide sequence: TGCGCCAGCAGCCTAGCTAGCCGCTACGAGCAGTACTTC. Amino acids: CASSLASRYEQYF.

Details on this clone: One end of the junction varies from germline; a read error may be responsible. CDR3 nucleotide sequence: TGCGCCAGCAGCTTGGTAGGGGGCTTCGAGACCCAGCACTTC. Residues: CASSLVGGFETQHF. The chain combines TRBV5-1 with TRBJ2-5, with 7 bases matching TRBD1. Per germline, CDR1 SGHRS and CDR2 YFSETQ. This CDR3 comprises 14 residues.

The V call is TRBV5-1, the J call TRBJ1-2, with TRBD1 identical over 8 bases. Germline V gene data show CDR1 as SGHRS and CDR2 as YFSETQ. V lost 3 bases to trimming and J lost 5 bases; unmatched junction nucleotides: 15. The CDR3 runs 17 residues. CDR3 sequence reads: CASSSTGQGSTSYGYTF. The CDR3 nucleotides read TGCGCCAGCAGCTCCACAGGACAGGGCTCTACCTCATATGGCTACACCTTC.

V gene TRBV27 combines with J gene TRBJ1-2, with a tentative D call TRBD1 (6 bases). Looked up from germline, CDR1 is MNHEY and CDR2 is SMNVEV (reference sequence). There are 15 residues in the CDR3. V lost 0 bases to trimming and J lost 4 bases, with 12 bases between them. CDR3: CASSLSPGAVYGYTF. Written as DNA, the CDR3 is TGTGCCAGCAGTTTATCCCCAGGGGCTGTCTATGGCTACACCTTC.

Concerning this clone itself: One end of the junction is discordant with germline, which a read error may explain. This sequence joins TRBV5-1 and TRBJ2-7, with TRBD1 matching 8 bases. The V gene's germline CDR1 is SGHRS and CDR2 YFSETQ. This CDR3 is built from 14 residues. The CDR3 DNA reads as TGCGCCAGCGGCTTCGGCAGGGGGCGTGACGAGCAGTACTTC. It codes for CASGFGRGRDEQYF.

This clone turned up a few times. The V call is TRBV5-6, the J call TRBJ1-2, with TRBD1 matching 8 bases. There are 15 residues in the CDR3. The germline V gene encodes CDR1 SGHDT and CDR2 YYEEEE. V shed 4 bases, J shed 3 bases, and the junction held 8 bases outside the gene matches. The CDR3, as DNA: TGTGCCAGCAGCCAAAGGACAGGGACCCACTATGGCTACACCTTC. Translated: CASSQRTGTHYGYTF.

V is TRBV9 and J is TRBJ1-6; D is uncertain. In germline, CDR1 is SGDLS, CDR2 YYNGEE. Trimming removed 0 bases from V and 5 bases from J, with 6 bases in between. The CDR3 spans 14 residues. This chain's CDR3 is CASSVGEHNSPLHF. CDR3 DNA sequence: TGTGCCAGCAGCGTAGGTGAGCATAATTCACCCCTCCACTTT. The full variable domain, with the rest looked up from reference TRBV9 and TRBJ1-6, is DSGVTQTPKHLITATGQRVTLRCSPRSGDLSVYWYQQSLDQGLQFLIQYYNGEERAKGNILERFSAQQFPDLHSELNLSSLELGDSALYFCASSVGEHNSPLHFGNGTRLTVT.